This T cell receptor (beta chain) appears in the sequencing data of a study of blood T cell repertoires in COVID-19. At the level of the study: Material from acute and convalescent COVID-19 was sourced from the United States, Italy and Spain. PBMCs, B-cell-depleted T cells, or T cells provided the cDNA or gDNA that made up the material.

Authors' processing steps: Reference gene primer amplification gave nucleated cell count estimates. Some clones are missing from TCRdb's copy, which holds only in-frame ones; the method was immunoSEQ multiplex PCR. That table gives V, J and clone size, and the DNA gave D and trimming. The profile shows around 75,000 clones, around 79% of them singletons. Trimming removed 2 bases from V and 0 bases from J, with 7 bases in between. This CDR3 is 14 amino acids long. CDR1 is SGHRS, CDR2 YFSETQ, per germline. Sequenced input: peripheral blood. The receptor was isolated from a woman aged 80 or over with active or convalescent COVID-19. This chain uses TRBV5-1 with TRBJ2-3, with D possibly TRBD2 on 6 matching bases. The CDR3 here is CASSFSGSTDTQYF. As DNA, the CDR3 is TGCGCCAGCAGCTTTAGCGGAAGCACAGATACGCAGTATTTT.